Listed here are 24 T cell receptor beta chains from one sample, sequenced in a study of CD8 T cells in Susac syndrome. About 0.5 to 1 ug RNA was reverse transcribed with random hexamers. TCRdb ran MiXCR on the immunoSEQ multiplex PCR reads and lists one entry per CDR3 protein. The data show approximately 180,000 distinct CDR3 sequences, with approximately 96% seen just once and approximately 0.09% held by the top ten. The sequenced sample consisted of CD4+ T cells from PBMCs. All receptors derive from a human donor with multiple sclerosis.

This clonotype was picked up a small number of times. V gene TRBV12-3 or TRBV12-4 combines with J gene TRBJ1-5, with 7 bases lining up with TRBD1. The length of the CDR3 is 14 residues. J lost 4 bases, V lost 5 bases, and 5 bases had no gene match. For the CDR3, the DNA is TGTGCCAGCAGTACCCACAGGGGTAATCAGCCCCAGCATTTT. Protein sequence: CASSTHRGNQPQHF.

The chain employs TRBV7-7 and TRBJ2-3; D is possibly TRBD2 (5 bases). V dropped 5 bases and J dropped 0 bases, with 6 bases sitting between them. This CDR3 is built from 13 residues. CDR1 is SSHAT and CDR2 is FNYEAQ in the germline V gene (reference sequence). CDR3 nucleotide sequence: TGTGCCAGCAGCCGGACTAGCACAGATACGCAGTATTTT. Translated, it gives CASSRTSTDTQYF.

V gene TRBV4-1 combines with J gene TRBJ2-7; D is unclear. Trimming cost V 2 bases and J 8 bases, with 13 bases left between them. Looked up from germline, CDR1 is MGHRA and CDR2 is YSYEKL. CDR3 length equals 13 residues. CDR3 nucleotide sequence: TGCGCCAGCAGCCAATTAACAACGGAGAAGCAGTACTTC. It translates to CASSQLTTEKQYF.

This clonotype was seen a single time. The chain's CDR3 is CAWSVQGSKGYTF. DNA for the CDR3: TGTGCCTGGAGTGTGCAGGGAAGTAAAGGCTACACCTTC. The V and J genes are TRBV30 and TRBJ1-2, with D possibly being TRBD1 (5 bases). The CDR3 length is 13 residues. Germline assignment: CDR1 GTSNPN and CDR2 SVGIG (reference sequence). The germline V and J ends were trimmed by 0 bases and 8 bases, with 13 bases remaining between them.

The chain employs TRBV4-2 and TRBJ1-5, with D unresolved. The V end was cut by 1 base, the J end by 0 bases, with 7 bases between. Germline V gene data show CDR1 as LGHNA and CDR2 as YNFKEQ. This CDR3 has 15 residues. The CDR3 loop reads CASSQGRYSNQPQHF. The CDR3 DNA reads TGTGCCAGCAGCCAAGGGCGGTATAGCAATCAGCCCCAGCATTTT.

The chain employs TRBV10-3 and TRBJ2-5, with 9 bases identical to TRBD2. The V gene's germline CDR1 is ENHRY and CDR2 SYGVKD. V was pared by 3 bases and J by 1 base, with 6 bases of the junction left unmatched. The CDR3 loop spans 16 amino acids. In nucleotides, the CDR3 is TGTGCCATCAGTGAAGCCTTAGCGGGGGCCCAAGAGACCCAGTACTTC. Translation: CAISEALAGAQETQYF.

The rearrangement joins TRBV5-1 to TRBJ2-5; D is undetermined. The germline V gene has CDR1 SGHRS and CDR2 YFSETQ. This CDR3 region has 14 residues. The germline V and J ends were trimmed by 3 bases and 5 bases, with 14 bases remaining between them. This CDR3 is CASSSLALEETQYF. The CDR3 coding sequence is TGCGCCAGCAGCTCTCTGGCCCTGGAGGAGACCCAGTACTTC.

CDR3 coding DNA: TGTGCCAGCAGCCTCCAGACTAGCGGGAACACCGGGGAGCTGTTTTTT. This translates into CASSLQTSGNTGELFF. The chain uses TRBV7-2 and TRBJ2-2; TRBD2 matches 9 bases. V lost 5 bases and J lost 1; bases outside the gene matches: 5. The CDR3 totals 16 residues. Germline CDR1 SGHTA, CDR2 FQGNSA.

The rearrangement joins TRBV6-5 to TRBJ1-4; D gene unclear. The length of the CDR3 is 14 residues. Trimming removed 8 bases from V and 4 bases from J, with 14 bases in between. CDR1 and CDR2 from the germline V gene are MNHEY and SVGAGI. The DNA for the CDR3 is TGTGCCAGCTCCCTGGGGAGGCATAATGAAAAACTGTTTTTT. Translation: CASSLGRHNEKLFF.

The chain combines TRBV6-6 with TRBJ1-2, with D maybe TRBD1 (5 bases). Germline V CDR1 and CDR2: MNHNY, SVGAGI (reference sequence). The CDR3 has 14 residues. The V and J ends lost 8 bases and 3 bases respectively, with 16 bases between them. The CDR3 bases are TGTGCCAGCTCCCGCGGGGCTGCGGACTATGGCTACACCTTC. It specifies CASSRGAADYGYTF.

CDR3 in amino acids: CASSNFVRGPSEQYF. The CDR3, as DNA: TGTGCCAGCAGCAACTTCGTCAGGGGGCCTAGCGAGCAGTACTTC. The V call is TRBV13, the J call TRBJ2-7; 8 nucleotides match TRBD1. Trimming took 5 bases from V and 6 from J; bases not matched to a gene: 12. Per germline, CDR1 PRHDT and CDR2 FYEKMQ (reference sequence). This CDR3 contains 15 residues.

V gene TRBV29-1 combines with J gene TRBJ1-1, with a tentative D call TRBD1 (6 bases). CDR3 size: 13 residues. Germline V gives CDR1 SQVTM, CDR2 ANQGSEA. Deletions cut 5 bases from V and 3 bases from J, with 13 bases between. The CDR3 sequence is CSVSTGWDTEAFF. CDR3 DNA sequence: TGCAGCGTTTCTACAGGGTGGGACACTGAAGCTTTCTTT. The full variable domain, its missing parts supplied by reference TRBV29-1 and TRBJ1-1, is SAVISQKPSRDICQRGTSLTIQCQVDSQVTMMFWYRQQPGQSLTLIATANQGSEATYESGFVIDKFPISRPNLTFSTLTVSNMSPEDSSIYLCSVSTGWDTEAFFGQGTRLTVV.

This clonotype was seen only once. The V gene is TRBV20-1, the J gene TRBJ1-5, with a weak D call TRBD1 (6 bases). V was clipped by 1 base and J by 7 bases, with 20 bases between them. In germline, CDR1 is DFQATT, CDR2 SNEGSKA (reference sequence). The CDR3 spans 16 residues. CDR3 sequence: CSARVWGARANQPQHF. The CDR3, as DNA: TGCAGTGCTAGAGTTTGGGGGGCTCGGGCCAACCAGCCCCAGCATTTT.

The chain combines TRBV29-1 with TRBJ1-1; no firm D call. The germline V gene has CDR1 SQVTM and CDR2 ANQGSEA. The CDR3 spans 13 residues. Trimming left V 7 bases short and J 3 bases short, with 15 bases between. The CDR3 region is CSGILDPDTEAFF. CDR3 nucleotide sequence: TGCAGCGGGATCCTCGACCCTGACACTGAAGCTTTCTTT.

This chain uses TRBV12-3 or TRBV12-4 with TRBJ2-3, with D possibly TRBD2 on 6 matching bases. Trimming took off 3 bases at V and 2 bases at J, with 9 bases between the two ends. The CDR3 totals 14 residues. CDR3 in amino acids: CASSFGGATDTQYF. CDR3 in DNA: TGTGCCAGCAGTTTCGGGGGTGCCACAGATACGCAGTATTTT.

This clonotype was seen once. The chain has TRBV13 and TRBJ2-2, with 8 bases fitting TRBD1. This CDR3 is 15 amino acids long. The J segment lost 1 base and the V segment lost 7 bases, leaving 5 bases of the junction unmatched. CDR1 and CDR2 (germline): PRHDT, FYEKMQ (reference sequence). The CDR3 DNA reads TGTGCCAGCACCTGGACAGGGAAGAACACCGGGGAGCTGTTTTTT. This sequence encodes CASTWTGKNTGELFF.

The chain joins TRBV5-4 to TRBJ2-5; TRBD2 matches 13 bases. V trimming: 3 bases; J trimming: 5 bases; junction bases outside the gene matches: 19. This CDR3 contains 20 residues. Germline V gene sequence: CDR1 SGHNT, CDR2 YYREEE (reference sequence). CDR3 loop: CASSSIGRLAGGPPGETQYF. The DNA for the CDR3 is TGTGCCAGCAGCTCCATTGGGCGACTAGCGGGGGGCCCCCCGGGGGAGACCCAGTACTTC.

V gene TRBV3-1 combines with J gene TRBJ1-1, with 11 positions matching TRBD1. Germline CDR1 LGHDT, CDR2 YNNKEL (reference sequence). This CDR3 has 13 amino acids. The ends lost 7 bases at V and 6 bases at J; junction bases unmatched: 4. CDR3 in amino acids: CASNGQGAAEAFF. In DNA, the CDR3 is TGTGCCAGCAATGGACAGGGGGCCGCTGAAGCTTTCTTT.

The count of this clonotype is one. J is TRBJ1-5 and V is TRBV12-3 or TRBV12-4; D is perhaps TRBD1 (5 bases). This CDR3 contains 13 residues. The ends were cut back, 2 bases at V and 7 bases at J, with 9 bases in the middle. The CDR3 region has the DNA TGTGCCAGCAGTTTAAACAGGAACCAGCCCCAGCATTTT. Translating gives CASSLNRNQPQHF.

The gene calls are TRBV5-1 and TRBJ1-5, with D hard to call. Germline CDR1 and CDR2: SGHRS and YFSETQ. V was clipped by 1 base and J by 4 bases, with 6 bases between them. This CDR3 region has 13 residues. CDR3 region: CASSLMANQPQHF. CDR3 sequence (DNA): TGCGCCAGCAGCTTGATGGCTAATCAGCCCCAGCATTTT. The variable domain in full, completed from reference TRBV5-1 and TRBJ1-5, reads KAGVTQTPRYLIKTRGQQVTLSCSPISGHRSVSWYQQTPGQGLQFLFEYFSETQRNKGNFPGRFSGRQFSNSRSEMNVSTLELGDSALYLCASSLMANQPQHFGDGTRLSIL.

This rearrangement joins TRBV30 to TRBJ2-1; TRBD1 agrees at 7 bases. This CDR3 has 14 amino acids. Germline V gene data show CDR1 as GTSNPN and CDR2 as SVGIG (reference sequence). V shed 4 bases, J shed 4 bases, and the junction held 7 bases outside the gene matches. The CDR3 region is CAWNPGQTYNEQFF. Written as DNA, the CDR3 is TGTGCCTGGAACCCGGGACAGACTTACAATGAGCAGTTCTTC.

The rearrangement uses TRBV18 and TRBJ2-2; TRBD1 agrees at 10 bases. The V and J ends lost 4 bases and 6 bases, in that order; junction bases with no gene match: 8. The germline V gene encodes CDR1 KGHSH and CDR2 LQKENI. This CDR3 has 16 amino acids. The CDR3 reads CASSREEGQGAGELFF. The CDR3 region has the DNA TGTGCCAGCTCACGAGAGGAAGGACAGGGGGCCGGGGAGCTGTTTTTT.

The chain couples TRBV30 to TRBJ1-1; D is perhaps TRBD1 (5 bases). CDR1 and CDR2 (germline): GTSNPN, SVGIG (reference sequence). This CDR3 region has 14 residues. The V and J ends lost 2 bases and 2 bases respectively, with 12 bases between them. In nucleotides, the CDR3 is TGTGCCTGGAGTATCTGGACACACAACACTGAAGCTTTCTTT. It yields the protein CAWSIWTHNTEAFF.

V usage is TRBV10-3 and J usage is TRBJ2-2, with D tentatively TRBD2 (6 bases). V was clipped by 4 bases and J by 1 base, with 16 bases between them. CDR1 and CDR2 (germline): ENHRY, SYGVKD. The CDR3 is 17 residues long. The CDR3 sequence: CAISGGTGLRNTGELFF. In DNA form, the CDR3 reads TGTGCCATCAGTGGCGGGACGGGACTCCGGAACACCGGGGAGCTGTTTTTT.